This TCR beta chain was sequenced in a study of T cells in Graves' hyperthyroidism and ophthalmopathy. Amplified regions were TCR beta CDR3 sequences from RNA transcripts. Using the HTBI primer set, a first-round RT-PCR was run on the TCR CDR3. TCRdb passed the multiplex PCR reads through MiXCR, listing each CDR3 protein once. The sample records 350,000 to 400,000 distinct CDR3 sequences, just under 15% being singletons. The CDR3 length is 15 residues. Germline assignment: CDR1 WSHSY and CDR2 SAAADI. The V gene end was trimmed by 6 bases and the J gene end by 9 bases; junction bases not matched to a gene: 13.

The TCR comes from a woman younger than 45 with Graves' hyperthyroidism. The chain employs TRBV10-2 and TRBJ2-5, with TRBD2 matching over 10 bases. The sequencing input was blood. CDR3 in amino acids: CASRKAGGRLEAQYF. CDR3 bases: TGCGCCAGCAGGAAAGCGGGAGGGCGGTTGGAGGCCCAGTACTTC.